This T cell receptor (beta chain) was recovered during a study of blood T cells in healthy people across ages. For the second PCR, which ran for 7 to 11 cycles, a sample-barcoded 5' primer and a J-beta primer mix were used. Samples each returned at least 2.5 million CDR3-containing paired-end reads. MiXCR, applied by TCRdb to the 5' RACE reads, yields one record per CDR3 protein. The repertoire holds about 580,000 distinct CDR3 sequences, with 40% to 55% as singletons. In its sample, this clonotype was seen once. The specimen sequenced was blood. This TCR was sampled from an older man in good health.

The CDR3 region is CAISEAGLPRRGQFF. CDR3 DNA: TGTGCCATCAGTGAGGCAGGGTTACCCCGGCGGGGGCAGTTCTTC. This chain joins TRBV10-3 and TRBJ2-1; maybe TRBD2 (6 bases). The CDR3 has 15 residues. V gave up 2 bases and J gave up 12 bases, with 20 bases separating them. Germline V gives CDR1 ENHRY, CDR2 SYGVKD.